The 14 T cell receptor beta chains below come from one sample, sequenced in a study of CD8 T cells in Susac syndrome. Reverse transcription of about 0.5 to 1 ug RNA used random hexamers. TCRdb processed the immunoSEQ multiplex PCR reads anew with MiXCR; each CDR3 protein has one entry. This sample has approximately 190,000 distinct CDR3 sequences, with more than 85% found just once. Material for sequencing was CD8+ T cells from PBMCs. These TCRs come from a human donor with Susac syndrome.

The J gene is TRBJ2-1, the V gene TRBV30; TRBD1 aligns across 7 bases. Germline lookup yields CDR1 GTSNPN and CDR2 SVGIG (reference sequence). V trimming: 2 bases; J trimming: 10 bases; junction bases outside the gene matches: 5. The CDR3 loop spans 12 amino acids. CDR3 DNA sequence: TGTGCCTGGAGTACAGGGGCCTGGGAGCAGTTCTTC. It specifies CAWSTGAWEQFF.

This clonotype was seen only once. This chain links TRBV20-1 with TRBJ2-7; TRBD2 matches at 8 bases. This CDR3 spans 12 amino acids. With 6 bases clipped from V and 2 bases from J, the junction kept 3 bases outside the gene matches. Germline CDR1 and CDR2: DFQATT and SNEGSKA (reference sequence). CDR3 sequence: CSAQGLAYEQYF. The CDR3 nucleotides are TGCAGTGCCCAGGGACTAGCCTACGAGCAGTACTTC.

V is TRBV4-1 and J is TRBJ2-2; 10 bases match TRBD2. The J segment lost 1 base and the V segment lost 6 bases, leaving 2 bases of the junction unmatched. Per germline, CDR1 MGHRA and CDR2 YSYEKL. This CDR3 has 15 amino acids. The chain's CDR3 is CASRRTSGNTGELFF. CDR3 coding DNA: TGCGCCAGCAGGCGGACTAGCGGGAACACCGGGGAGCTGTTTTTT.

This sequence joins TRBV19 and TRBJ2-3, with TRBD2 identical over 10 bases. This CDR3 contains 14 residues. The germline gives CDR1 LNHDA, CDR2 SQIVND (reference sequence). V was pared by 9 bases and J by 0 bases, with 3 bases of the junction left unmatched. CDR3 nucleotide sequence: TGTGCCAGCACTAGCGGGGTGAGCACAGATACGCAGTATTTT. Residues: CASTSGVSTDTQYF. The full variable domain, in which reference TRBV19 and TRBJ2-3 provide the parts outside the CDR3, is DGGITQSPKYLFRKEGQNVTLSCEQNLNHDAMYWYRQDPGQGLRLIYYSQIVNDFQKGDIAEGYSVSREKKESFPLTVTSAQKNPTAFYLCASTSGVSTDTQYFGPGTRLTVL.

The chain uses TRBV29-1 and TRBJ2-2; 8 bases agree with TRBD1. V lost 3 bases and J lost 0; bases outside the gene matches: 3. In germline, CDR1 is SQVTM, CDR2 ANQGSEA. The CDR3 has 15 residues. The CDR3 here is CSVEARGPNTGELFF. CDR3 nucleotides: TGCAGCGTTGAGGCCAGGGGGCCGAACACCGGGGAGCTGTTTTTT.

The chain employs TRBV9 and TRBJ1-2; no definite D call. The CDR3 consists of 13 residues. The germline V gene encodes CDR1 SGDLS and CDR2 YYNGEE. Trimming left V 0 bases short and J 4 bases short, with 7 bases between. DNA for the CDR3: TGTGCCAGCAGCGTAGACGGCAGCTATGGCTACACCTTC. This codes for CASSVDGSYGYTF.

CDR3 DNA: TGTGCCAGCAGCTTATGGGGGGACGAGACCCAGTACTTC. Translated, it gives CASSLWGDETQYF. The gene calls are TRBV7-2 and TRBJ2-5, with D possibly matching TRBD2 (6 bases). The CDR3 sequence is 13 residues long. Germline V gene sequence: CDR1 SGHTA, CDR2 FQGNSA. V gave up 2 bases and J gave up 5 bases, with 9 bases separating them. Based on the CDR3 plus reference TRBV7-2 and TRBJ2-5, the full variable domain is GAGVSQSPSNKVTEKGKDVELRCDPISGHTALYWYRQSLGQGLEFLIYFQGNSAPDKSGLPSDRFSAERTGGSVSTLTIQRTQQEDSAVYLCASSLWGDETQYFGPGTRLLVL.

The chain is built from TRBV13 and TRBJ2-3; 8 nucleotides line up with TRBD2. The ends lost 4 bases at V and 2 bases at J; junction bases unmatched: 11. The germline CDR1 and CDR2 sequences are PRHDT and FYEKMQ (reference sequence). The length of the CDR3 is 17 residues. As DNA, the CDR3 is TGTGCCAGCAGCTACGAACGTATGCGGGGGGTCACAGATACGCAGTATTTT. Protein product: CASSYERMRGVTDTQYF.

The chain has TRBV7-9 and TRBJ2-1; 9 bases map to TRBD2. The CDR3 loop spans 15 amino acids. The V gene end was trimmed by 7 bases and the J gene end by 3 bases; junction bases not matched to a gene: 7. Germline V lookup: CDR1 SEHNR, CDR2 FQNEAQ (reference sequence). CDR3 region: CASNPAGGSYNEQFF. The DNA for the CDR3 is TGTGCCAGCAACCCAGCGGGGGGCAGCTACAATGAGCAGTTCTTC.

The chain combines TRBV19 with TRBJ1-1; TRBD1 agrees at 9 bases. Per the germline V gene, CDR1 is LNHDA and CDR2 is SQIVND (reference sequence). This CDR3 comprises 16 residues. V shed 4 bases and J 5 bases; nucleotides not matched to a gene: 11. Here the CDR3 DNA reads TGTGCCAGTAGTACCGATTTTGGGACAGGGAATACTGAAGCTTTCTTT. Translating it yields CASSTDFGTGNTEAFF.

This chain links TRBV3-1 with TRBJ2-1; the D gene is possibly TRBD1 (6 bases). Trimming pared 4 bases from V and 6 bases from J, leaving 19 bases between. CDR3 length: 16 residues. Germline assignment: CDR1 LGHDT and CDR2 YNNKEL (reference sequence). CDR3 sequence reads: CASSRRVTGLGNEQFF. The CDR3 DNA sequence: TGTGCCAGCAGCCGAAGGGTCACAGGGTTAGGCAATGAGCAGTTCTTC.

CDR3 in amino acids: CASSQTPGYRTEAFF. For the CDR3, the DNA is TGCGCCAGCAGCCAAACCCCAGGGTATAGGACTGAAGCTTTCTTT. The chain links TRBV4-1 to TRBJ1-1; D may be TRBD1 (5 bases). Trimming removed 2 bases at V and 5 bases at J, with 15 bases between. The germline V gene has CDR1 MGHRA and CDR2 YSYEKL. CDR3 size: 15 residues.

The chain is built from TRBV5-6 and TRBJ2-7, with D tentatively TRBD1 (6 bases). The CDR3 is made up of 14 amino acids. The V end lost 6 bases, the J end lost 2 bases, and 15 bases lay between the germline ends. Germline V lookup: CDR1 SGHDT, CDR2 YYEEEE. The CDR3 coding sequence is TGTGCCAGCACCCGACAGGTAACAACCTACGAGCAGTACTTC. This translates into CASTRQVTTYEQYF. The full variable domain, with the rest looked up from reference TRBV5-6 and TRBJ2-7, is DAGVTQSPTHLIKTRGQQVTLRCSPKSGHDTVSWYQQALGQGPQFIFQYYEEEERQRGNFPDRFSGHQFPNYSSELNVNALLLGDSALYLCASTRQVTTYEQYFGPGTRLTVT.

V is TRBV13 and J is TRBJ2-1; a weak D match, TRBD2 (7 bases). The V gene's germline CDR1 is PRHDT and CDR2 FYEKMQ (reference sequence). V was pared by 5 bases and J by 12 bases, with 23 bases between. This CDR3 is built from 15 residues. Here the CDR3 reads CASSPRGGGPDGQFF. CDR3 sequence (DNA): TGTGCCAGCAGCCCCCGGGGCGGGGGCCCTGATGGGCAGTTCTTC. Full variable domain (missing parts from reference TRBV13 and TRBJ2-1): AAGVIQSPRHLIKEKRETATLKCYPIPRHDTVYWYQQGPGQDPQFLISFYEKMQSDKGSIPDRFSAQQFSDYHSELNMSSLELGDSALYFCASSPRGGGPDGQFFGPGTRLTVL.